This TCR beta chain was sequenced in a study of graft-versus-host responses after intestinal transplantation. TCRdb keeps only in-frame clones here, not all; method: immunoSEQ multiplex PCR. This sample carries roughly 89,000 clones, roughly nine tenths of them seen once, and the ten largest clones take 0.15% to 0.2%. Worth noting for this clone: The antigen is not known.

This clonotype originated in a human donor who received an intestinal transplant. The specimen was unstimulated CD4+ T cells sorted from spleen or lymph node cells, collected before intestinal transplant.

The CDR3 DNA follows: TGTGCCTGGAGTGTCGATCCCGACAGAGGCTATGGCTACACCTTC. Encoded protein: CAWSVDPDRGYGYTF. The J gene is TRBJ1-2, the V gene TRBV30, with a weak D call TRBD1 (5 bases). The CDR3 contains 15 residues. V gave up 0 bases and J gave up 4 bases, with 15 bases separating them. Germline lookup yields CDR1 GTSNPN and CDR2 SVGIG (reference sequence).